The entry that follows covers one TCR beta chain sequence. V gave up 5 bases and J gave up 0 bases; unmatched junction bases: 4. The CDR3 is made up of 15 amino acids. Germline CDR1 reads SEHNR; CDR2 reads FQNEAQ (reference sequence). These data belong to a study of cytomegalovirus exposure and HLA in healthy donors. Overall study context: Caucasian-associated ancestry cluster membership applied to about 77% of several hundred genotyped donors.

The PCR used 60 Vbeta and 13 Jbeta primers. Clones were sequenced by immunoSEQ multiplex PCR, and TCRdb holds only the in-frame ones, with some missing. The table includes over 110,000 clones, around 78% detected once. Input material: PBMCs. This receptor was obtained from a woman in her thirties or forties in good health and CMV-seropositive. The chain couples TRBV7-9 to TRBJ2-1; 7 nucleotides line up with TRBD2. The CDR3 coding sequence is TGTGCCAGCAGCGGGGGGAGGGACTCCTACAATGAGCAGTTCTTC. Translating it yields CASSGGRDSYNEQFF.